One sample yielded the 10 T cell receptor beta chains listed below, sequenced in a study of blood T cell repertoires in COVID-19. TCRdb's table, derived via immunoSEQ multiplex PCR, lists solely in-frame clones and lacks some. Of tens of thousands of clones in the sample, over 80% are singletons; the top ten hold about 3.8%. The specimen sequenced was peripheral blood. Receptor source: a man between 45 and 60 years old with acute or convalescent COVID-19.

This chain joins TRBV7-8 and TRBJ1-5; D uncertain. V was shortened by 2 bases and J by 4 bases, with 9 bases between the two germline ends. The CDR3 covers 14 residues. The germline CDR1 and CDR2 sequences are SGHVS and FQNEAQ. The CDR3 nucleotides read TGTGCCAGCAGCTTAAGAAGGGAGAATCAGCCCCAGCATTTT. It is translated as CASSLRRENQPQHF. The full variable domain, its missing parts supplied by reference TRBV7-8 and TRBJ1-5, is GAGVSQSPRYKVAKRGQDVALRCDPISGHVSLFWYQQALGQGPEFLTYFQNEAQLDKSGLPSDRFFAERPEGSVSTLKIQRTQQEDSAVYLCASSLRRENQPQHFGDGTRLSIL.

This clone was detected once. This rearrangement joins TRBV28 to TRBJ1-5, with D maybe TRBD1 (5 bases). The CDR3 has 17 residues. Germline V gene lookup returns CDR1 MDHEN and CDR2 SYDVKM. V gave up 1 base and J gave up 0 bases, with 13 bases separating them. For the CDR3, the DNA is TGTGCCAGCAGTTTATTGGAGGGACTGGCTAGCAATCAGCCCCAGCATTTT. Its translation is CASSLLEGLASNQPQHF.

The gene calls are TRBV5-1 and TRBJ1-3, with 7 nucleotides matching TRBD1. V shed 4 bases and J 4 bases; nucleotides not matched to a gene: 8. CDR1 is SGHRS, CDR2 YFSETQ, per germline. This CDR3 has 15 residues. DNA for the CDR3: TGCGCCAGCAGCATCGGGACAGCAAAGGGAAACACCATATATTTT. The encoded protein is CASSIGTAKGNTIYF.

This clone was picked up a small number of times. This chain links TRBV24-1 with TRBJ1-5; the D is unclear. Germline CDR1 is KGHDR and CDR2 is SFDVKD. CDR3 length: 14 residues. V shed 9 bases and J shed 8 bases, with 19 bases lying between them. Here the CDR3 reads CATHGGAPQEPQHF. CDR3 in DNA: TGTGCCACCCACGGAGGAGCCCCTCAAGAGCCCCAGCATTTT.

The CDR3 reads CASGHDQTGELFF. CDR3 sequence (DNA): TGTGCTAGTGGCCACGATCAGACCGGGGAGCTGTTTTTT. The chain links TRBV12-5 to TRBJ2-2; no definite D call. Trimming shortened V by 6 bases and J by 5 bases, and 10 bases separated the two germline ends. The CDR3 spans 13 residues. Germline-derived CDR1 and CDR2 are LGHNT and FRNRAP.

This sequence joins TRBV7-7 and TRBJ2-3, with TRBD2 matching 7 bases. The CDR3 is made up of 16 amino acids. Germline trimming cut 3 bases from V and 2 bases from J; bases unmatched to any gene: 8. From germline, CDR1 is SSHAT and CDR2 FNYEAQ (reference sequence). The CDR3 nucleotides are TGTGCCAGCAGCTTGTTACGGGAGGCGACCACAGATACGCAGTATTTT. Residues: CASSLLREATTDTQYF. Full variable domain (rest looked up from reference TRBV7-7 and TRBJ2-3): GAGVSQSPRYKVTKRGQDVTLRCDPISSHATLYWYQQALGQGPEFLTYFNYEAQPDKSGLPSDRFSAERPEGSISTLTIQRTEQRDSAMYRCASSLLREATTDTQYFGPGTRLTVL.

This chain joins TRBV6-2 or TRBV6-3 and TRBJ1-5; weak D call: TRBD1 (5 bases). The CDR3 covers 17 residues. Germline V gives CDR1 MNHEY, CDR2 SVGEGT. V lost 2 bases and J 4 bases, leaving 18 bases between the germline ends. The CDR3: CASSYISWDSPNQPQHF. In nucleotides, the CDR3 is TGTGCCAGCAGTTACATTTCATGGGACTCACCGAATCAGCCCCAGCATTTT.

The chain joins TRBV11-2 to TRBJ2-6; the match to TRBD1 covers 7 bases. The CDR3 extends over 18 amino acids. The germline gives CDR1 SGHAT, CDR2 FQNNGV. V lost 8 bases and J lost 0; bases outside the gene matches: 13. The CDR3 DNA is TGTGCCAGCGCCGACAGGGTCGGTTTCGGCTCTGGGGCCAACGTCCTGACTTTC. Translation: CASADRVGFGSGANVLTF.

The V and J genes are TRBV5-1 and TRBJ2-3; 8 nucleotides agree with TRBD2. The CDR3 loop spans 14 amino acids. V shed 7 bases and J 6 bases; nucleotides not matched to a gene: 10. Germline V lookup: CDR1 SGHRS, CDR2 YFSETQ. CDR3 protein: CASGTSGQRDTQYF. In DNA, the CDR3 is TGCGCCAGCGGGACTAGTGGACAAAGGGATACGCAGTATTTT.

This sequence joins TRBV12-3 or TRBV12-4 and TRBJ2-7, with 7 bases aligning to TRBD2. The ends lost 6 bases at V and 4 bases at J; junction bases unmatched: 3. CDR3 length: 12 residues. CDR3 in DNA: TGTGCCAGCAGGGCGGGAGTGTACGAGCAGTACTTC. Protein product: CASRAGVYEQYF.